This TCR beta chain was profiled in a study of cytomegalovirus exposure and HLA in healthy donors. The germline CDR1 and CDR2 sequences are SGHAT and FQNNGV. V was shortened by 11 bases and J by 1 base, with 20 bases between the two germline ends. This CDR3 is 16 amino acids long. Study results and caveats: There was a cluster of highly shared sequence variants that was likely a sequencing artifact. Roughly uniform depth of sequencing across donors was assumed in presence/absence analyses.

For this clone: The antigen is undetermined.

The PCR ran on 60 Vbeta and 13 Jbeta primers. The repertoire was sequenced with immunoSEQ multiplex PCR; TCRdb's copy has only in-frame clones and lacks some. The sample records 150,000 to 200,000 clones, around 85% being singletons. The sample comprised PBMCs. This receptor was identified in a man between 18 and 35 years old in good health and CMV-seropositive. The V gene is TRBV11-2, the J gene TRBJ2-2, with D possibly matching TRBD1 (5 bases). The CDR3 DNA follows: TGTGCCGCCCCGGACACGGCTACAGGGAACACCGGGGAGCTGTTTTTT. Amino acids: CAAPDTATGNTGELFF.